Below, 32 T cell receptor beta chains from the same sample are listed, as sequenced in a study of OX40 agonist ivuxolimab in advanced cancers. Measured with immunoSEQ multiplex PCR; TCRdb has only the in-frame clones, and not every one. The sample yields about 45,000 clones, about nine tenths seen once. The sample in question was CD4+ or CD8+ T cells sorted from blood, obtained in a trial of the OX40 agonist ivuxolimab. Source of these receptors: an adult with an advanced solid tumor such as melanoma, head and neck, liver or kidney cancer.

The chain links TRBV13 to TRBJ2-4; either TRBD1 or TRBD2 may supply D (5 bases each). CDR1 is PRHDT and CDR2 is FYEKMQ in the germline V gene (reference sequence). Trimming took off 4 bases at V and 1 base at J, with 20 bases between the two ends. The CDR3 is made up of 18 amino acids. In DNA form, the CDR3 reads TGTGCCAGCAGCTCCTATGACTCGGGGCGCCGGGCCAAAAACATTCAGTACTTC. Encoded protein: CASSSYDSGRRAKNIQYF. The variable domain in full, completed from reference TRBV13 and TRBJ2-4, reads AAGVIQSPRHLIKEKRETATLKCYPIPRHDTVYWYQQGPGQDPQFLISFYEKMQSDKGSIPDRFSAQQFSDYHSELNMSSLELGDSALYFCASSSYDSGRRAKNIQYFGAGTRLSVL.

The rearrangement uses TRBV6-1 and TRBJ1-1; D perhaps matches TRBD1 (5 bases). Trimming removed 4 bases from V and 2 bases from J, with 11 bases in between. The CDR3 is 14 residues long. CDR1 is MNHNS and CDR2 is SASEGT in the germline V gene. CDR3 in DNA: TGTGCCAGCAGTGTTGGGGGGGGAAACACTGAAGCTTTCTTT. Amino acid sequence: CASSVGGGNTEAFF.

The J gene is TRBJ2-1, the V gene TRBV27; D unclear. Germline V CDR1 and CDR2: MNHEY, SMNVEV (reference sequence). This CDR3 has 15 residues. Trimming took 4 bases from V and 9 from J, leaving 19 bases between them. CDR3 sequence: CASSYDPAALGEQFF. The CDR3 nucleotides are TGTGCCAGCAGTTATGACCCCGCGGCGTTGGGTGAGCAGTTCTTC.

This chain joins TRBV6-5 and TRBJ1-5; unclear D gene. The CDR3 length is 13 residues. Trimming took off 9 bases at V and 0 bases at J, with 9 bases between the two ends. Germline CDR1 is MNHEY and CDR2 is SVGAGI. CDR3 amino acids: CARGTYSNQPQHF. In DNA form, the CDR3 reads TGTGCCAGAGGAACATATAGCAATCAGCCCCAGCATTTT.

V and J are TRBV28 and TRBJ2-1, with D unclear. Trimming took 6 bases from V and 12 from J, leaving 18 bases between them. The germline V gene has CDR1 MDHEN and CDR2 SYDVKM. This CDR3 contains 13 residues. CDR3 loop: CASSPIRTTAQFF. The DNA of the CDR3 is TGTGCCAGCAGCCCGATCCGGACGACGGCGCAGTTCTTC.

The sample holds one count of this clone. V is TRBV11-3 and J is TRBJ2-2; the match to TRBD1 covers 7 bases. The germline gives CDR1 SGHNT, CDR2 YENEEA. V lost 6 bases, J lost 5 bases, and 15 bases stayed unmatched. The CDR3 has 17 amino acids. CDR3 protein: CASSDSRMQGETGELFF. CDR3 sequence (DNA): TGTGCCAGCAGTGACTCCCGGATGCAGGGGGAGACCGGGGAGCTGTTTTTT.

This chain links TRBV7-9 with TRBJ1-5; D remains ambiguous. The CDR3 contains 12 residues. The V gene lost 5 bases and the J gene lost 6 bases, with 8 bases spanning the gap. CDR1 is SEHNR and CDR2 is FQNEAQ in the germline V gene (reference sequence). CDR3 sequence reads: CASSLGSQPQHF. CDR3 DNA sequence: TGTGCCAGCAGCCTTGGCAGTCAGCCCCAGCATTTT.

The chain employs TRBV2 and TRBJ1-1; 9 bases agree with TRBD1. Trimming cost V 4 bases and J 6 bases; bases outside gene matches: 12. CDR1 is SNHLY, CDR2 FYNNEI, per germline. The CDR3 has 16 residues. The CDR3 protein is CASSGTGTGPPPEAFF. The CDR3 DNA reads as TGTGCCAGCAGTGGTACCGGGACAGGGCCCCCACCTGAAGCTTTCTTT. The full variable domain, its missing parts supplied by reference TRBV2 and TRBJ1-1, is EPEVTQTPSHQVTQMGQEVILRCVPISNHLYFYWYRQILGQKVEFLVSFYNNEISEKSEIFDDQFSVERPDGSNFTLKIRSTKLEDSAMYFCASSGTGTGPPPEAFFGQGTRLTVV.

The chain joins TRBV28 to TRBJ2-3, with D possibly being TRBD1 (5 bases). The CDR3 length is 15 residues. V shed 4 bases and J shed 2 bases, with 13 bases lying between them. The germline gives CDR1 MDHEN, CDR2 SYDVKM. CDR3: CASSSNRRLTDTQYF. The CDR3 DNA reads as TGTGCCAGCAGTTCCAACAGGCGTCTCACAGATACGCAGTATTTT.

V is TRBV21-1 and J is TRBJ1-5. TRBV21-1 is a pseudogene segment. The CDR3 contains 14 residues. The CDR3 DNA sequence: TGTGCCAGCAGCAAAAGGTTGTCAGATCAGCCCCAGCATTTT. Translation gives CASSKRLSDQPQHF.

The chain carries TRBV27 and TRBJ2-3; TRBD1 might be the D (6 bases). The CDR3 sequence is 17 residues long. The germline CDR1 and CDR2 sequences are MNHEY and SMNVEV (reference sequence). Trimming removed 5 bases at V and 4 bases at J, with 22 bases between. As DNA, the CDR3 is TGTGCCAGCAGTGCCCAGCCCGGGACAAGTAGGCCAGATACGCAGTATTTT. Its translation: CASSAQPGTSRPDTQYF.

The chain combines TRBV19 with TRBJ1-1; D gene uncertain. The CDR3 has 12 amino acids. Per the germline V gene, CDR1 is LNHDA and CDR2 is SQIVND (reference sequence). V lost 5 bases to trimming and J lost 2 bases, with 6 bases between them. This CDR3 reads CASSYFNTEAFF. Here the CDR3 DNA reads TGTGCCAGTAGTTATTTTAACACTGAAGCTTTCTTT. The full variable domain, its missing parts supplied by reference TRBV19 and TRBJ1-1, is DGGITQSPKYLFRKEGQNVTLSCEQNLNHDAMYWYRQDPGQGLRLIYYSQIVNDFQKGDIAEGYSVSREKKESFPLTVTSAQKNPTAFYLCASSYFNTEAFFGQGTRLTVV.

The genes are TRBV10-1 and TRBJ2-5, with D maybe TRBD2 (5 bases). Between the trimmed V and J ends, which lost 3 bases and 1 base, there was a span of 12 bases. This CDR3 has 15 amino acids. Germline assignment: CDR1 WNHNN and CDR2 SYGVQD (reference sequence). DNA of the CDR3: TGCGCCAGCAGTGACCGGATTGGGAGCCAAGAGACCCAGTACTTC. Its protein product is CASSDRIGSQETQYF.

The chain uses TRBV19 and TRBJ2-2, with 7 bases lining up with TRBD1. Germline assignment: CDR1 LNHDA and CDR2 SQIVND (reference sequence). The CDR3 is 14 amino acids. V lost 5 bases to trimming and J lost 4 bases; unmatched junction nucleotides: 4. This chain's CDR3 is CASSPDRATGELFF. The CDR3 region has the DNA TGTGCCAGTAGTCCTGACAGGGCCACCGGGGAGCTGTTTTTT.

The gene calls are TRBV19 and TRBJ2-3, with D unresolved. The CDR3 covers 12 residues. The V gene's germline CDR1 is LNHDA and CDR2 SQIVND (reference sequence). V was cut by 1 base and J by 4 bases, with 3 bases left in between. DNA of the CDR3: TGTGCCAGTAGTATAGGTCCAGATACGCAGTATTTT. Translating it yields CASSIGPDTQYF.

CDR3 amino acids: CASSAWTGGGEQFF. CDR3 sequence (DNA): TGTGCCAGCAGCGCTTGGACAGGGGGCGGTGAGCAGTTCTTC. The rearrangement links TRBV9 to TRBJ2-1; 11 bases line up with TRBD1. This CDR3 comprises 14 residues. CDR1 and CDR2 from the germline V gene are SGDLS and YYNGEE. V lost 3 bases to trimming and J lost 9 bases; unmatched junction nucleotides: 5.

This rearrangement joins TRBV19 to TRBJ2-7; 10 nucleotides agree with TRBD1. Per germline, CDR1 LNHDA and CDR2 SQIVND (reference sequence). Germline trimming cut 5 bases from V and 1 base from J; bases unmatched to any gene: 5. CDR3 length: 15 amino acids. CDR3 in DNA: TGTGCCAGTAGTCCTTGGACAGGGGGTTCCTACGAGCAGTACTTC. Protein: CASSPWTGGSYEQYF.

The chain links TRBV6-1 to TRBJ2-1; perhaps TRBD2 as D (6 bases). The V gene lost 2 bases and the J gene lost 0 bases, with 14 bases spanning the gap. CDR1 MNHNS and CDR2 SASEGT come from the germline V gene. The CDR3 length is 17 residues. The CDR3 nucleotides read TGTGCCAGCAGTGAATGGTGGGCTAGCGCCTCCTACAATGAGCAGTTCTTC. It codes for CASSEWWASASYNEQFF.

The gene calls are TRBV28 and TRBJ2-1; perhaps D is TRBD1 or TRBD2 (5 bases each). Germline CDR1 is MDHEN and CDR2 is SYDVKM. Deletions cut 2 bases from V and 1 base from J, with 12 bases between. CDR3 length: 16 residues. The CDR3 nucleotides read TGTGCCAGCAGTTTAGGGGCTAGCCAGTCCTACAATGAGCAGTTCTTC. Translation: CASSLGASQSYNEQFF.

V usage is TRBV11-2 and J usage is TRBJ2-7, with D unresolved. In germline, CDR1 is SGHAT, CDR2 FQNNGV. The length of the CDR3 is 15 residues. Deletions cut 0 bases from V and 0 bases from J, with 9 bases between. This chain's CDR3 is CASSLDSRLSYEQYF. CDR3 sequence (DNA): TGTGCCAGCAGCTTAGACTCCAGGCTCTCCTACGAGCAGTACTTC.

The genes are TRBV27 and TRBJ2-7, with D unresolved. In germline, CDR1 is MNHEY, CDR2 SMNVEV (reference sequence). CDR3 length equals 13 residues. Trimming took off 5 bases at V and 4 bases at J, with 12 bases between the two ends. CDR3: CASSLDPGYEQYF. The CDR3 DNA is TGTGCCAGCAGTCTAGACCCCGGTTACGAGCAGTACTTC.

The chain couples TRBV28 to TRBJ1-1, with D perhaps TRBD1 (5 bases). Germline assignment: CDR1 MDHEN and CDR2 SYDVKM. V was cut by 6 bases and J by 1 base, with 9 bases left in between. This CDR3 spans 13 amino acids. CDR3 in amino acids: CASSTTENTEAFF. The CDR3 DNA follows: TGTGCCAGCAGCACGACAGAGAACACTGAAGCTTTCTTT.

To note about this clone: Other DNA sequences in this specimen translate into the identical CDR3. This chain links TRBV27 with TRBJ2-1; a possible D gene is TRBD2 (5 bases). V lost 7 bases, J lost 6 bases, and 19 bases lay in between. The CDR3 runs to 15 residues. The germline V gene encodes CDR1 MNHEY and CDR2 SMNVEV (reference sequence). Written as DNA, the CDR3 is TGTGCCAGCAAAAAATTGGAAACGGGAAGCAATGAGCAGTTCTTC. Residues: CASKKLETGSNEQFF.

The DNA of the CDR3 is TGTGCCACCCCAGGGACTCAGCCCTACGAGCAGTACTTC. Amino acids: CATPGTQPYEQYF. The rearrangement links TRBV7-2 to TRBJ2-7, with D perhaps matching TRBD2 (6 bases). V lost 10 bases and J 2 bases, leaving 15 bases between the germline ends. CDR3 length equals 13 residues. Germline CDR1 SGHTA, CDR2 FQGNSA.

V and J are TRBV29-1 and TRBJ2-3; tentative D call: TRBD2 (6 bases). Trimming took 6 bases from V and 5 from J, leaving 21 bases between them. The CDR3 covers 15 residues. Germline V gene lookup returns CDR1 SQVTM and CDR2 ANQGSEA. The CDR3 reads CSVRPPGRRKDTQYF. DNA for the CDR3: TGCAGCGTCCGACCCCCCGGGAGAAGGAAAGATACGCAGTATTTT.

The V gene is TRBV27, the J gene TRBJ1-1, with D possibly matching TRBD1 (5 bases). Trimming cost V 2 bases and J 4 bases, with 8 bases left between them. From germline, CDR1 is MNHEY and CDR2 SMNVEV (reference sequence). The CDR3 extends over 13 amino acids. CDR3 region: CASSLVGTTEAFF. For the CDR3, the DNA is TGTGCCAGCAGTTTAGTTGGGACCACTGAAGCTTTCTTT.

The chain has TRBV7-9 and TRBJ2-7; weak D call: TRBD1 (5 bases). Germline V gene sequence: CDR1 SEHNR, CDR2 FQNEAQ (reference sequence). The CDR3 contains 12 residues. V lost 6 bases, J lost 2 bases, and 8 bases lay in between. The chain's CDR3 is CASRSDTYEQYF. The CDR3, as DNA: TGTGCCAGCAGGTCGGACACCTACGAGCAGTACTTC.

About this clone: Other DNA sequences in the same sample also yield this CDR3. The V gene is TRBV27, the J gene TRBJ2-3; D is possibly TRBD2 (5 bases). Trimming cost V 3 bases and J 0 bases, with 7 bases left between them. This CDR3 spans 14 amino acids. Per the germline V gene, CDR1 is MNHEY and CDR2 is SMNVEV (reference sequence). The CDR3 DNA follows: TGTGCCAGCAGTTTGGGCGGGAGCACAGATACGCAGTATTTT. Its translation: CASSLGGSTDTQYF.

The gene calls are TRBV15 and TRBJ1-5; a possible D gene is TRBD1 (6 bases). The V and J ends lost 0 bases and 6 bases respectively, with 15 bases between them. Germline V gene sequence: CDR1 LNHNV, CDR2 YYDKDF (reference sequence). The CDR3 runs to 16 residues. The CDR3 DNA is TGTGCCACCAGCAGAGATTATTCAGGGGCGGGTCAGCCCCAGCATTTT. Its protein is CATSRDYSGAGQPQHF.

This chain uses TRBV28 with TRBJ2-3; tentatively, D is TRBD1 (5 bases). The germline CDR1 and CDR2 sequences are MDHEN and SYDVKM. The CDR3 is 16 amino acids. Trimming left V 3 bases short and J 2 bases short, with 15 bases between. CDR3 in DNA: TGTGCCAGCAGTTTGGGGCAGGGCCTCCCCACAGATACGCAGTATTTT. Translating it yields CASSLGQGLPTDTQYF.

Points on this clone: Germline and junction disagree at one end, which may indicate a read error. The rearrangement joins TRBV7-7 to TRBJ2-1; no clear D. This CDR3 comprises 13 residues. Germline CDR1 SSHAT, CDR2 FNYEAQ (reference sequence). CDR3 region: CASSWRETSEQFF. The CDR3 coding sequence is TGTGCTAGCAGCTGGAGAGAGACCTCTGAGCAGTTCTTC.

Comments on this clone: The junction and the germline gene differ at one end; a read error may be behind it. V is TRBV9 and J is TRBJ2-3; D possibly corresponds to TRBD2 (5 bases). Germline assignment: CDR1 SGDLS and CDR2 YYNGEE. The CDR3 has 12 amino acids. CDR3 sequence: CTSSGPGDTQYF. The CDR3 region has the DNA TGTACCAGCAGCGGCCCGGGTGATACGCAGTATTTT.